A single sample gave rise to the 29 T cell receptor beta chains below, sequenced in a study of control samples from healthy donors and cancer patients. The repertoire was sequenced with immunoSEQ multiplex PCR; TCRdb's copy has only in-frame clones and lacks some. The sample contains 100,000 to 150,000 clones, 92% of which appear only once. Sequenced sample: PBMCs. The receptors derive from a man older than 75 with head and neck cancer.

The chain couples TRBV5-1 to TRBJ1-2; D is possibly TRBD1 (6 bases). CDR1 and CDR2 from the germline V gene are SGHRS and YFSETQ. The V end lost 1 base, the J end lost 11 bases, and 18 bases lay between the germline ends. CDR3 length equals 14 residues. CDR3 nucleotide sequence: TGCGCCAGCAGCTTGAGACAGGATCCACTTTTTTACACCTTC. The encoded protein is CASSLRQDPLFYTF.

The chain uses TRBV6-2 or TRBV6-3 and TRBJ1-5; weak D call: TRBD1 (6 bases). The V end lost 2 bases, the J end lost 4 bases, and 21 bases lay between the germline ends. Germline V gene lookup returns CDR1 MNHEY and CDR2 SVGEGT. The CDR3 contains 18 residues. CDR3 coding DNA: TGTGCCAGCAGTTACACTTCATGGGGGACAACTTTTAATCAGCCCCAGCATTTT. Translating it yields CASSYTSWGTTFNQPQHF.

The V and J genes are TRBV6-6 and TRBJ1-5, with 7 bases identical to TRBD1. V shed 7 bases, J shed 4 bases, and the junction held 7 bases outside the gene matches. The length of the CDR3 is 14 residues. CDR1 is MNHNY, CDR2 SVGAGI, per germline (reference sequence). Written as DNA, the CDR3 is TGTGCCAGCACATGGGACAGCAAAAATCAGCCCCAGCATTTT. Amino acids: CASTWDSKNQPQHF.

V and J are TRBV6-6 and TRBJ1-4; no clear D. Trimming shortened V by 8 bases and J by 6 bases, and 13 bases separated the two germline ends. CDR3 length: 13 amino acids. Germline V CDR1 and CDR2: MNHNY, SVGAGI (reference sequence). Written as DNA, the CDR3 is TGTGCCAGCCTTCGGGCTGGCGATGAAAAACTGTTTTTT. Its translation is CASLRAGDEKLFF.

CDR3 residues: CASSAENRWGANVLTF. The CDR3 nucleotides are TGTGCCAGCAGCGCAGAAAACAGGTGGGGGGCCAACGTCCTGACTTTC. The chain couples TRBV9 to TRBJ2-6; TRBD1 is a possible D gene (5 bases). V lost 3 bases and J 4 bases, leaving 14 bases between the germline ends. The CDR3 extends over 16 amino acids. CDR1 and CDR2 (germline): SGDLS, YYNGEE.

This chain uses TRBV4-3 with TRBJ1-3; tentative D call: TRBD1 (5 bases). The length of the CDR3 is 15 residues. Germline CDR1 is LGHNA and CDR2 is YSLEER. Between the trimmed V and J ends, which lost 4 bases and 0 bases, there was a span of 10 bases. Here the CDR3 reads CASSPGTLSGNTIYF. In nucleotides, the CDR3 is TGCGCCAGCAGCCCCGGGACCCTCTCTGGAAACACCATATATTTT.

The sample holds one count of this clone. The V call is TRBV6-2 or TRBV6-3, the J call TRBJ2-7; 10 bases fit TRBD2. V trimming: 0 bases; J trimming: 2 bases; junction bases outside the gene matches: 4. Germline V gene sequence: CDR1 MNHEY, CDR2 SVGEGT. The CDR3 has 16 amino acids. The CDR3 spells CASSYSKLAGAYEQYF. The CDR3 DNA reads as TGTGCCAGCAGTTACTCGAAGCTAGCGGGGGCCTACGAGCAGTACTTC.

CDR3 in amino acids: CASSPIPASPITYEQYF. The CDR3 nucleotides are TGTGCCAGCAGCCCTATCCCGGCTAGTCCCATAACCTACGAGCAGTACTTC. This chain links TRBV11-2 with TRBJ2-7; D not resolved. V was cut by 5 bases and J by 2 bases, with 22 bases left in between. The CDR3 has 17 amino acids. Germline V gene sequence: CDR1 SGHAT, CDR2 FQNNGV. Complete variable domain (other parts from reference TRBV11-2 and TRBJ2-7): EAGVAQSPRYKIIEKRQSVAFWCNPISGHATLYWYQQILGQGPKLLIQFQNNGVVDDSQLPKDRFSAERLKGVDSTLKIQPAKLEDSAVYLCASSPIPASPITYEQYFGPGTRLTVT.

The genes are TRBV18 and TRBJ1-1; D unresolved. The CDR3 runs 13 residues. With 3 bases removed from V and 3 bases from J, the gap between germline ends came to 8 bases. Germline CDR1 KGHSH, CDR2 LQKENI. Written as DNA, the CDR3 is TGTGCCAGCTCACCTCTCGGGTACACTGAAGCTTTCTTT. Protein sequence: CASSPLGYTEAFF.

This clone appeared a single time. The chain carries TRBV5-1 and TRBJ1-2; D gene uncertain. The V gene lost 4 bases and the J gene lost 0 bases, with 7 bases spanning the gap. CDR1 is SGHRS, CDR2 YFSETQ, per germline. There are 13 residues in the CDR3. The CDR3 loop reads CASSPTPNYGYTF. In DNA, the CDR3 is TGCGCCAGCAGCCCGACCCCTAACTATGGCTACACCTTC.

The rearrangement joins TRBV7-9 to TRBJ2-3, with TRBD2 matching over 9 bases. The CDR3 is 14 amino acids. With V trimmed by 5 bases and J by 5 bases, 5 bases remained unmatched. Germline lookup yields CDR1 SEHNR and CDR2 FQNEAQ (reference sequence). The CDR3 spells CASSPAGGRDTQYF. CDR3 bases: TGTGCCAGCAGCCCAGCGGGAGGTCGAGATACGCAGTATTTT.

This clone occurred once. The rearrangement uses TRBV2 and TRBJ1-1; D unresolved. The CDR3 loop spans 14 amino acids. V was shortened by 4 bases and J by 3 bases, with 12 bases between the two germline ends. Germline CDR1 reads SNHLY; CDR2 reads FYNNEI. The CDR3 here is CASSGAGRDTEAFF. DNA of the CDR3: TGTGCCAGCAGTGGCGCGGGGAGGGACACTGAAGCTTTCTTT. The full variable domain, its missing parts supplied by reference TRBV2 and TRBJ1-1, is EPEVTQTPSHQVTQMGQEVILRCVPISNHLYFYWYRQILGQKVEFLVSFYNNEISEKSEIFDDQFSVERPDGSNFTLKIRSTKLEDSAMYFCASSGAGRDTEAFFGQGTRLTVV.

In regard to this clone: The junction shows a germline mismatch at one end, possibly a read error. V and J are TRBV19 and TRBJ2-7; D is tentatively TRBD1 or TRBD2 (5 bases each). CDR1 and CDR2 from the germline V gene are LNHDA and SQIVND (reference sequence). CDR3 length: 11 amino acids. The CDR3 DNA follows: TGTGCCAGTAGTATAGATGGGACCGTGTTTTTC. This gives the protein CASSIDGTVFF.

CDR3 sequence (DNA): TGTGCCTGGAGTGTACGTTGGATTTGGGGATCGGAGTACAATGAGCAGTTCTTC. This codes for CAWSVRWIWGSEYNEQFF. This chain connects TRBV30 to TRBJ2-1; the D is unclear. V was shortened by 0 bases and J by 4 bases, with 22 bases between the two germline ends. Germline V gives CDR1 GTSNPN, CDR2 SVGIG (reference sequence). The CDR3 consists of 18 residues.

This clone occurred a few times. This chain links TRBV14 with TRBJ1-1, with a tentative D call TRBD1 (5 bases). The V end lost 0 bases, the J end lost 7 bases, and 9 bases lay between the germline ends. There are 13 residues in the CDR3. CDR1 is SGHDN, CDR2 FVKESK, per germline. The CDR3 coding sequence is TGTGCCAGCAGCCAAGAGGTTCAGGGTGAAGCTTTCTTT. It encodes CASSQEVQGEAFF.

Of note for this clone: The germline gene is not matched at one end of the junction; a read error may be the cause. The chain recombines TRBV7-2 with TRBJ1-2; TRBD1 matches 7 bases. Germline CDR1 SGHTA, CDR2 FQGNSA. The CDR3 runs to 14 residues. Here the CDR3 DNA reads TGTGCCAGCAGCTTAGAAGCAGGGGGACCGATGAGGGGCTTC. This translates into CASSLEAGGPMRGF.

V usage is TRBV20-1 and J usage is TRBJ2-7; D perhaps matches TRBD1 (5 bases). Between the trimmed V and J ends, which lost 3 bases and 3 bases, there was a span of 12 bases. The germline V gene encodes CDR1 DFQATT and CDR2 SNEGSKA (reference sequence). The CDR3 totals 13 residues. The CDR3 protein is CSASHPQGYEQYF. The CDR3 nucleotides read TGCAGTGCTAGTCACCCCCAGGGCTACGAGCAGTACTTC.

The table lists this clone with a count of one. This chain connects TRBV6-5 to TRBJ1-2; tentatively, D is TRBD1 (6 bases). V was pared by 2 bases and J by 5 bases, with 9 bases between. The CDR3 spans 13 residues. From germline, CDR1 is MNHEY and CDR2 SVGAGI. The CDR3 sequence is CASSYQGPYGYTF. Written as DNA, the CDR3 is TGTGCCAGCAGTTACCAGGGGCCATATGGCTACACCTTC.

The V call is TRBV27, the J call TRBJ2-7; 7 nucleotides agree with TRBD2. With V trimmed by 2 bases and J by 3 bases, 7 bases remained unmatched. The CDR3 is made up of 15 amino acids. Germline V gene data show CDR1 as MNHEY and CDR2 as SMNVEV (reference sequence). CDR3 nucleotides: TGTGCCAGCAGTTTAACCGGGACGGGGGGCTACGAGCAGTACTTC. It yields the protein CASSLTGTGGYEQYF.

The genes are TRBV6-6 and TRBJ1-3; D not certain. The CDR3 loop spans 14 amino acids. Germline CDR1 MNHNY, CDR2 SVGAGI (reference sequence). Trimming left V 7 bases short and J 4 bases short, with 14 bases between. The CDR3 nucleotides read TGTGCCAGCACCCCCCCTGGGTCCGGAAACACCATATATTTT. Amino acids: CASTPPGSGNTIYF.

About this clone itself: This specimen includes other DNA sequences encoding the same CDR3. The chain carries TRBV29-1 and TRBJ2-7, with a possible D match to TRBD2 (6 bases). Germline V lookup: CDR1 SQVTM, CDR2 ANQGSEA. V was trimmed by 4 bases and J by 2 bases, leaving 6 bases between them. This CDR3 comprises 11 residues. CDR3 loop: CSVGGTYEQYF. In nucleotides, the CDR3 is TGCAGCGTTGGCGGGACCTACGAGCAGTACTTC.

The chain links TRBV7-9 to TRBJ2-7; 7 bases match TRBD1. V trimming: 5 bases; J trimming: 2 bases; junction bases outside the gene matches: 6. The CDR3 is made up of 14 amino acids. Germline values: CDR1 SEHNR, CDR2 FQNEAQ (reference sequence). CDR3 region: CASSQDRKPYEQYF. CDR3 in DNA: TGTGCCAGCAGCCAGGACAGGAAACCCTACGAGCAGTACTTC.

The chain is built from TRBV14 and TRBJ1-3; possibly TRBD1 for D (5 bases). Between the trimmed V and J ends, which lost 3 bases and 2 bases, there was a span of 11 bases. Germline CDR1 SGHDN, CDR2 FVKESK. CDR3 length: 15 amino acids. The CDR3 sequence is CASSQRGEPGNTIYF. CDR3 DNA: TGTGCCAGCAGCCAGAGAGGGGAACCTGGAAACACCATATATTTT.

This chain joins TRBV6-5 and TRBJ1-2; D not resolved. The germline V gene encodes CDR1 MNHEY and CDR2 SVGAGI. The germline V and J ends were trimmed by 6 bases and 4 bases, with 9 bases remaining between them. This CDR3 spans 12 amino acids. This chain's CDR3 is CASSPTRYGYTF. CDR3 nucleotides: TGTGCCAGCAGCCCGACCCGCTATGGCTACACCTTC.

The chain links TRBV19 to TRBJ2-7, with D perhaps matching TRBD2 (5 bases). The CDR3 spans 14 residues. V dropped 3 bases and J dropped 3 bases, with 12 bases sitting between them. In germline, CDR1 is LNHDA, CDR2 SQIVND (reference sequence). CDR3 coding DNA: TGTGCCAGTAGTATTAGCGAGCAGTACTACGAGCAGTACTTC. It is translated as CASSISEQYYEQYF.

The V call is TRBV5-1, the J call TRBJ2-3; 14 nucleotides agree with TRBD2. The V gene end was trimmed by 0 bases and the J gene end by 4 bases; junction bases not matched to a gene: 7. CDR3 size: 18 residues. Germline loops: CDR1 SGHRS, CDR2 YFSETQ. The CDR3 reads CASSLGLAGGPYSDTQYF. The CDR3 DNA follows: TGCGCCAGCAGCTTGGGACTAGCGGGAGGGCCTTACTCAGATACGCAGTATTTT.

The chain links TRBV5-1 to TRBJ1-4; D call uncertain. Trimming removed 4 bases at V and 7 bases at J, with 14 bases between. The CDR3 spans 14 residues. Germline CDR1 reads SGHRS; CDR2 reads YFSETQ. CDR3 DNA sequence: TGCGCCAGCAGCCCCGGGCTGGTTTTTGAAAAACTGTTTTTT. Its translation is CASSPGLVFEKLFF.

V is TRBV9 and J is TRBJ2-3; D is unclear. This CDR3 contains 13 residues. V dropped 2 bases and J dropped 4 bases, with 8 bases sitting between them. From germline, CDR1 is SGDLS and CDR2 YYNGEE. This CDR3 is CASSVSVADTQYF. In DNA, the CDR3 is TGTGCCAGCAGCGTCTCGGTCGCAGATACGCAGTATTTT.

The rearrangement uses TRBV12-5 and TRBJ2-1; 14 bases line up with TRBD2. Germline loops: CDR1 LGHNT, CDR2 FRNRAP. The CDR3 runs 16 residues. Trimming cost V 2 bases and J 7 bases; bases outside gene matches: 4. CDR3 sequence: CASGLPTSGGVNEQFF. Here the CDR3 DNA reads TGTGCTAGTGGTTTGCCGACTAGCGGGGGGGTAAATGAGCAGTTCTTC.